These 3 T cell receptor beta chains share one sample of origin, sequenced in a study of glioma-infiltrating T cells after dendritic cell vaccination. Here immunoSEQ multiplex PCR was the method, and the copy in TCRdb shows in-frame clones only, minus some. This sample has 100,000 or so clones, with around 89% found just once. The time point is: after dendritic cell vaccination, including at tumor progression/relapse. Sequenced here: blood, sampled after dendritic cell vaccination. These receptors were taken from a human donor with glioblastoma.

The V gene is TRBV2, the J gene TRBJ2-5; 13 nucleotides align to TRBD2. Germline V lookup: CDR1 SNHLY, CDR2 FYNNEI. CDR3 length: 14 residues. Trimming removed 7 bases from V and 7 bases from J; junction bases left unmatched: 6. CDR3 loop: CASTGTSGEGTQYF. DNA for the CDR3: TGTGCCAGCACCGGGACTAGCGGGGAGGGGACCCAGTACTTC.

This chain joins TRBV4-1 and TRBJ1-1, with 8 positions matching TRBD1. The CDR3 contains 15 residues. CDR1 MGHRA and CDR2 YSYEKL come from the germline V gene. Trimming at V came to 1 base and at J to 2 bases, leaving 3 bases not matched to a gene. CDR3 DNA sequence: TGCGCCAGCAGCCAAGGACCAGGGGGCAACACTGAAGCTTTCTTT. Its translation is CASSQGPGGNTEAFF.

The chain couples TRBV18 to TRBJ2-7, with 7 nucleotides matching TRBD2. The V and J ends lost 3 bases and 4 bases, in that order; junction bases with no gene match: 12. The CDR3 spans 16 residues. CDR1 is KGHSH, CDR2 LQKENI, per germline. As DNA, the CDR3 is TGTGCCAGCTCACCTCAACAGCGGGGCGGGAGATACGAGCAGTACTTC. Translated: CASSPQQRGGRYEQYF.